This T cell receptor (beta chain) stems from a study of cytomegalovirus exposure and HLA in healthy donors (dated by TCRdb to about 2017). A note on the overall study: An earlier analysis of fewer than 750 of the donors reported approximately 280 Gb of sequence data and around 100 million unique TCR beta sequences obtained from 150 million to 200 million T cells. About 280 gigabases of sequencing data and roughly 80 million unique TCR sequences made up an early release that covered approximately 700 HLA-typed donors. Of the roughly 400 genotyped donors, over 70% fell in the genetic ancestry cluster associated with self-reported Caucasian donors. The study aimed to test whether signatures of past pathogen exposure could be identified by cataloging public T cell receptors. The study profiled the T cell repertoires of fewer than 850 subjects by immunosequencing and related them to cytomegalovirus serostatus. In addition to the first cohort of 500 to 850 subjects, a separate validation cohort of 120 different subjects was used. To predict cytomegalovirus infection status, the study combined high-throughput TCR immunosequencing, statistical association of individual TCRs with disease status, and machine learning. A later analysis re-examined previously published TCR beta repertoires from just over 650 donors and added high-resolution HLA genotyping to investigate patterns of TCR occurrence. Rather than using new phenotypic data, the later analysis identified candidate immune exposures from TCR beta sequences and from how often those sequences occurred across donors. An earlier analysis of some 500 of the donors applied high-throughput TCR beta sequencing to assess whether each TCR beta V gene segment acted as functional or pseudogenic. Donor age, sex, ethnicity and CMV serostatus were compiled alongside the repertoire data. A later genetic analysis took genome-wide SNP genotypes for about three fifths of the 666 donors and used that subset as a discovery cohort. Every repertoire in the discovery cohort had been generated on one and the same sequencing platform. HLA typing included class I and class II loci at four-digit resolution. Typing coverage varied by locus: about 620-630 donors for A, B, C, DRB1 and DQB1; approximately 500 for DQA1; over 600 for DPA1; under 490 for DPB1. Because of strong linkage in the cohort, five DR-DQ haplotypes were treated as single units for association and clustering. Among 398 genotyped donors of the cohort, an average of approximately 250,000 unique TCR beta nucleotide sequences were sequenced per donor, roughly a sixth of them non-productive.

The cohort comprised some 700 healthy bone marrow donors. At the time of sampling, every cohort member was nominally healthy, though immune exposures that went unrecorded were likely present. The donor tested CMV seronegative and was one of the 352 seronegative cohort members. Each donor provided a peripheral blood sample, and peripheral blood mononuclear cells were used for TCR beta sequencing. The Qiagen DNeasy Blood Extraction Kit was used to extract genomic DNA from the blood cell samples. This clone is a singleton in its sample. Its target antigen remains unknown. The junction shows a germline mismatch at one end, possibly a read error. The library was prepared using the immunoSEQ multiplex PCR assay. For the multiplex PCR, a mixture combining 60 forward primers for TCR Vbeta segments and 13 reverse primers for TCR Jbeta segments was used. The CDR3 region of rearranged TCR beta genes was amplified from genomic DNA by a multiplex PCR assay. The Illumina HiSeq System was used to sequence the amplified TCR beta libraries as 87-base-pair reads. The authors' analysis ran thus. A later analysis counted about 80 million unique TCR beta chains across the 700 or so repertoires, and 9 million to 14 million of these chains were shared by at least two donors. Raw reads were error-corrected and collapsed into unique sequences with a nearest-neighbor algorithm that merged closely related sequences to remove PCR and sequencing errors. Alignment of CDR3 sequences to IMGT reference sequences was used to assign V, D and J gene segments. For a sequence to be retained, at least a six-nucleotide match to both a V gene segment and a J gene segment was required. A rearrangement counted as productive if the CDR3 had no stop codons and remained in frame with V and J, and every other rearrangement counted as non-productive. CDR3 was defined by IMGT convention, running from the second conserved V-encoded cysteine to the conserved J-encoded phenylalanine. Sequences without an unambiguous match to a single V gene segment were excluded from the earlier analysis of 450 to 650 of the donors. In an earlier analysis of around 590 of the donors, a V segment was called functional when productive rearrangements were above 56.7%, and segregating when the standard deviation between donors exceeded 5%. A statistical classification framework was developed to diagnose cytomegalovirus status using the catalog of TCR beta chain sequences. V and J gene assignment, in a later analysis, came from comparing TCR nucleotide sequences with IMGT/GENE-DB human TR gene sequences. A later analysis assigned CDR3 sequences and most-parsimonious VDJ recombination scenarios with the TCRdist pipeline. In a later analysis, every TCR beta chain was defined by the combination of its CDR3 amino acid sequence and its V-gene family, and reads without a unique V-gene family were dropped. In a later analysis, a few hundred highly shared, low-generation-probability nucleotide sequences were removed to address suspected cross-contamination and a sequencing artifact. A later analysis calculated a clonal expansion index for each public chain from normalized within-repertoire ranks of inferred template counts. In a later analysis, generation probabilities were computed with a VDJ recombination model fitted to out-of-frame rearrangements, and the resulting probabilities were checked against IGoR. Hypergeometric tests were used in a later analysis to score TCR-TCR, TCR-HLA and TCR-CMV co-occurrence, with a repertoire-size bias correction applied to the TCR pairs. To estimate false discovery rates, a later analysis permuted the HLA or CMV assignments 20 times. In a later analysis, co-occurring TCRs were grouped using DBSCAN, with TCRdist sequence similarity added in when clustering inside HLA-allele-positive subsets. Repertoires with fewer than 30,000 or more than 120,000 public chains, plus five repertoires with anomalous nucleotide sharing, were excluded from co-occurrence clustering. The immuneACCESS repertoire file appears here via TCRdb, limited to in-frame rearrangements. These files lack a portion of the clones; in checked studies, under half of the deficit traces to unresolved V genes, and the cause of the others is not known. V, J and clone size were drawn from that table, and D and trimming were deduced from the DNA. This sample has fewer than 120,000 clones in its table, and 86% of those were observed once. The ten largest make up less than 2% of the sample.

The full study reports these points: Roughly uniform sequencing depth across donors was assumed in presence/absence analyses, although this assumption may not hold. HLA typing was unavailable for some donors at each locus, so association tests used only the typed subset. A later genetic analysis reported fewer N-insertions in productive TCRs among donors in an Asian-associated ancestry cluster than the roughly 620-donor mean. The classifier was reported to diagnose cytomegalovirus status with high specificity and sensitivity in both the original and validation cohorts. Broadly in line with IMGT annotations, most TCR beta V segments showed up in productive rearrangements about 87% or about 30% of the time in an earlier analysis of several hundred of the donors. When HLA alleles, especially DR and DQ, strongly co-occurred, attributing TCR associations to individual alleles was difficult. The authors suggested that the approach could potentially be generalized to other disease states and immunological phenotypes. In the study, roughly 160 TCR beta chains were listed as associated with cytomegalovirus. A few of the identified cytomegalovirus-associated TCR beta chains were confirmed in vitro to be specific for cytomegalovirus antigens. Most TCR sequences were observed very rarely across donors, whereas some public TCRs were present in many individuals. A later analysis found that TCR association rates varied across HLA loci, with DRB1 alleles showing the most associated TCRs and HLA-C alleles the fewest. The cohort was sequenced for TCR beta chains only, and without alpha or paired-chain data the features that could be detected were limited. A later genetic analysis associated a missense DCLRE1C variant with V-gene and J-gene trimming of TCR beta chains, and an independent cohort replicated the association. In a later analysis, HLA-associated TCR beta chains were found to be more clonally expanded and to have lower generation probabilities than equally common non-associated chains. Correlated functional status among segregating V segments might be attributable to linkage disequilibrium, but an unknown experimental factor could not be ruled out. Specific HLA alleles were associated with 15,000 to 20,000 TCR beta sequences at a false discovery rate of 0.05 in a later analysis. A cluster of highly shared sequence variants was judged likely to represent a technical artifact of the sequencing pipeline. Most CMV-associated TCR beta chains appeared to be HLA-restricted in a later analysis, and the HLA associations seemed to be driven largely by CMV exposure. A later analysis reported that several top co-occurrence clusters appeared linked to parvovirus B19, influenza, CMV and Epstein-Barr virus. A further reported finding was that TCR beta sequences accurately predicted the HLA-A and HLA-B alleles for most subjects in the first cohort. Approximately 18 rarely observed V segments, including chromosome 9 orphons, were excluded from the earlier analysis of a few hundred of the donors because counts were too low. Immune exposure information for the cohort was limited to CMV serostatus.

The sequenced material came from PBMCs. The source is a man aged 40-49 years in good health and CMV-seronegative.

The bases read TGTGCCAGCAGCTTAGGGCAGGGGGTTGACTTC. This codes for CASSLGQGVDF. The sequence links TRBV7-9 to TRBJ2-7, with 7 bases aligning to TRBD1. The CDR3 contains 11 residues, cysteine and phenylalanine counted. The retained sequence is limited to the CDR3, 33 bases, with the frame set at the first base. CDR1 SEHNR and CDR2 FQNEAQ are derived from the germline V gene (reference sequence). The full variable domain, completed from the reference TRBV7-9 and TRBJ2-7 proteins outside the CDR3, reads DTGVSQNPRHKITKRGQNVTFRCDPISEHNRLYWYRQTLGQGPEFLTYFQNEAQLEKSRLLSDRFSAERPKGSFSTLEIQRTEQGDSAMYLCASSLGQGVDFGPGTRLTVT.